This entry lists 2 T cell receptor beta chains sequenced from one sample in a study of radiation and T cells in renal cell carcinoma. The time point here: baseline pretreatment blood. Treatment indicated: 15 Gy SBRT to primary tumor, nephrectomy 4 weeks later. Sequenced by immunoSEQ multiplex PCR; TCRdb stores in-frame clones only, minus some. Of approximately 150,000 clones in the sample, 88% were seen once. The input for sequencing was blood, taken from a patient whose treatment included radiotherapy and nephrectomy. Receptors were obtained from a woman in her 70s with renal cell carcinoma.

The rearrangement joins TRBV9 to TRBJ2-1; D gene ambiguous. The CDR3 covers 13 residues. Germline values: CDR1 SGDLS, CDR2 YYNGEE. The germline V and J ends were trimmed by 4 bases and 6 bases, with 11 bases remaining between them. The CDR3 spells CASSRGSGNEQFF. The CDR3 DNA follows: TGTGCCAGCAGCCGTGGATCAGGCAATGAGCAGTTCTTC.

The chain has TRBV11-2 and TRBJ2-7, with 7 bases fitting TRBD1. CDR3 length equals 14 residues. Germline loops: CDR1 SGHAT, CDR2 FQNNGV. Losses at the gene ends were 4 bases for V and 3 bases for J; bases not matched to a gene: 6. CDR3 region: CASSWGQILYEQYF. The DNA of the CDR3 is TGTGCCAGCAGCTGGGGACAGATTCTCTACGAGCAGTACTTC.